The 21 T cell receptor beta chains below were found in one sample sequenced in a study of shared clonotypes between healthy human individuals. Data came from immunoSEQ multiplex PCR; TCRdb stores just in-frame clones and leaves some out. This table has roughly 700,000 clones, less than 95% appearing once. The sequenced sample was memory CD8+ T cells from PBMCs. Subset meaning: CD45RO+ cells pooled with CCR7-negative TemRA cells. Receptor source: a man younger than 35 in good health. Some clones in this sample may be carry-over from other donors' samples.

The chain carries TRBV5-4 and TRBJ1-2; D is unclear. Trimming shortened V by 3 bases and J by 6 bases, and 9 bases separated the two germline ends. CDR1 is SGHNT and CDR2 is YYREEE in the germline V gene (reference sequence). This CDR3 has 12 amino acids. CDR3 sequence reads: CASSYRMNGYTF. CDR3 sequence (DNA): TGTGCCAGCAGCTACCGTATGAATGGCTACACCTTC.

CDR3 region: CASSSNSYEQYF. The CDR3 region has the DNA TGTGCCAGCAGCTCTAACTCCTACGAGCAGTACTTC. J is TRBJ2-7 and V is TRBV6-5; D is unresolved. CDR3 length: 12 amino acids. Per germline, CDR1 MNHEY and CDR2 SVGAGI. The ends were cut back, 6 bases at V and 0 bases at J, with 6 bases in the middle.

V and J are TRBV10-2 and TRBJ2-7, with 7 bases that match TRBD2. Germline V gives CDR1 WSHSY, CDR2 SAAADI. This CDR3 has 15 residues. V was pared by 5 bases and J by 0 bases, with 7 bases of the junction left unmatched. CDR3 sequence (DNA): TGCGCCAGCAGTCGACTAGCCCCAAGCTCCTACGAGCAGTACTTC. It is translated as CASSRLAPSSYEQYF.

The rearrangement links TRBV28 to TRBJ1-1, with unresolved D. Per the germline V gene, CDR1 is MDHEN and CDR2 is SYDVKM. V lost 2 bases, J lost 2 bases, and 15 bases lay in between. This CDR3 has 16 residues. The CDR3 region has the DNA TGTGCCAGCAGTTTACCCCGACAAGAAATAAACACTGAAGCTTTCTTT. This sequence encodes CASSLPRQEINTEAFF. Filled out from reference TRBV28 and TRBJ1-1, the complete variable domain reads DVKVTQSSRYLVKRTGEKVFLECVQDMDHENMFWYRQDPGLGLRLIYFSYDVKMKEKGDIPEGYSVSREKKERFSLILESASTNQTSMYLCASSLPRQEINTEAFFGQGTRLTVV.

The rearrangement joins TRBV18 to TRBJ2-4; 12 nucleotides align to TRBD1. The CDR3 has 15 amino acids. Looked up from germline, CDR1 is KGHSH and CDR2 is LQKENI. V gave up 4 bases and J gave up 5 bases; unmatched junction bases: 3. The CDR3 bases are TGTGCCAGCTCACGGGACAGGGGGCGCGAAAACATTCAGTACTTC. It encodes CASSRDRGRENIQYF. The whole variable domain, filled in from reference TRBV18 and TRBJ2-4, reads NAGVMQNPRHLVRRRGQEARLRCSPMKGHSHVYWYRQLPEEGLKFMVYLQKENIIDESGMPKERFSAEFPKEGPSILRIQQVVRGDSAAYFCASSRDRGRENIQYFGAGTRLSVL.

This clone was seen only a few times. The V and J genes are TRBV7-2 and TRBJ2-7; maybe TRBD2 (6 bases). The CDR3 contains 12 residues. Germline lookup yields CDR1 SGHTA and CDR2 FQGNSA. Trimming shortened V by 4 bases and J by 3 bases, and 7 bases separated the two germline ends. The CDR3 sequence: CASSSGDYEQYF. The CDR3 DNA reads TGTGCCAGCAGCTCGGGGGACTACGAGCAGTACTTC.

The chain carries TRBV15 and TRBJ2-3; unclear D gene. The V end lost 8 bases, the J end lost 6 bases, and 6 bases lay between the germline ends. CDR1 LNHNV and CDR2 YYDKDF come from the germline V gene (reference sequence). The CDR3 sequence is 10 residues long. In DNA, the CDR3 is TGTGCCACCGGGAAGGATACGCAGTATTTT. This sequence encodes CATGKDTQYF.

The chain joins TRBV4-1 to TRBJ2-2, with 14 bases that match TRBD2. CDR3 size: 19 residues. With V trimmed by 2 bases and J by 4 bases, 9 bases remained unmatched. Germline values: CDR1 MGHRA, CDR2 YSYEKL. CDR3 bases: TGCGCCAGCAGCCAACCCGGGACTAGCGGGAGACGCGTCACCGGGGAGCTGTTTTTT. Its translation is CASSQPGTSGRRVTGELFF.

The CDR3 DNA reads TGTGCCAGCAGAGGGTCAGATACGCAGTATTTT. Protein sequence: CASRGSDTQYF. This chain connects TRBV9 to TRBJ2-3; no definite D call. This CDR3 is built from 11 residues. Germline V gene lookup returns CDR1 SGDLS and CDR2 YYNGEE. With 5 bases removed from V and 4 bases from J, the gap between germline ends came to 5 bases.

This clone was seen just once. J is TRBJ2-1 and V is TRBV27; 14 bases agree with TRBD2. CDR3 length equals 16 residues. V was clipped by 6 bases and J by 5 bases; unmatched bases: 6. CDR1 and CDR2 (germline): MNHEY, SMNVEV (reference sequence). The CDR3 sequence: CASSYGLAGGNNEQFF. The CDR3 DNA sequence: TGTGCCAGCAGCTACGGACTAGCGGGAGGCAACAATGAGCAGTTCTTC.

The chain uses TRBV19 and TRBJ2-7; D is perhaps TRBD1 (6 bases). The germline gives CDR1 LNHDA, CDR2 SQIVND (reference sequence). The CDR3 runs to 15 residues. With 2 bases removed from V and 7 bases from J, the gap between germline ends came to 18 bases. This chain's CDR3 is CASSISYRAPGEQYF. CDR3 nucleotide sequence: TGTGCCAGTAGTATATCGTACAGGGCCCCGGGGGAGCAGTACTTC.

V usage is TRBV11-3 and J usage is TRBJ2-1; D tentatively fits TRBD1 or TRBD2 (6 bases each). V was cut by 5 bases and J by 4 bases, with 18 bases left in between. Germline CDR1 and CDR2: SGHNT and YENEEA. The CDR3 consists of 16 residues. CDR3: CASSPTRGDSYNEQFF. In DNA form, the CDR3 reads TGTGCCAGCAGCCCTACGAGGGGGGATTCTTACAATGAGCAGTTCTTC. The entire variable domain, with the rest obtained from reference TRBV11-3 and TRBJ2-1, is as follows: EAGVVQSPRYKIIEKKQPVAFWCNPISGHNTLYWYLQNLGQGPELLIRYENEEAVDDSQLPKDRFSAERLKGVDSTLKIQPAELGDSAVYLCASSPTRGDSYNEQFFGPGTRLTVL.

Note on this clone: In the same sample, other DNA sequences code for this CDR3. The chain joins TRBV28 to TRBJ1-1; 10 bases match TRBD1. This CDR3 is 14 amino acids long. The junction had 6 bases not matched to a gene; V was cut back by 6 bases and J by 5 bases. Per germline, CDR1 MDHEN and CDR2 SYDVKM. The CDR3 sequence is CASSRTGGSTEAFF. As DNA, the CDR3 is TGTGCCAGCAGCCGGACAGGGGGGAGTACTGAAGCTTTCTTT.

This clone was recorded a few times. The CDR3 reads CASTLGTGGTEAFF. The CDR3 nucleotides are TGTGCCAGCACGTTAGGGACAGGGGGGACTGAAGCTTTCTTT. The chain has TRBV25-1 and TRBJ1-1, with 11 bases aligning to TRBD1. In germline, CDR1 is MGHDK, CDR2 SYGVNS. The CDR3 length is 14 residues. V trimming: 7 bases; J trimming: 5 bases; junction bases outside the gene matches: 6.

The chain has TRBV7-9 and TRBJ2-2, with 8 bases aligning to TRBD1. Germline V gene lookup returns CDR1 SEHNR and CDR2 FQNEAQ (reference sequence). This CDR3 is built from 16 residues. V lost 6 bases to trimming and J lost 1 base; unmatched junction nucleotides: 7. The CDR3 bases are TGTGCCAGCAGTTATTCCGGGACAGGGAACACCGGGGAGCTGTTTTTT. Translation: CASSYSGTGNTGELFF.

The rearrangement uses TRBV5-1 and TRBJ1-2, with D maybe TRBD1 (6 bases). Trimming shortened V by 2 bases and J by 6 bases, and 14 bases separated the two germline ends. Looked up from germline, CDR1 is SGHRS and CDR2 is YFSETQ. This CDR3 has 14 residues. CDR3 coding DNA: TGCGCCAGCAGCTTCAGGGGCGCGGGTGATGGCTACACCTTC. The encoded protein is CASSFRGAGDGYTF.

As to this clone: A read error likely explains this, since a far larger clone differs by one base. The chain links TRBV19 to TRBJ2-7; TRBD1 agrees at 8 bases. The CDR3 is 14 residues long. CDR1 and CDR2 from the germline V gene are LNHDA and SQIVND (reference sequence). J was trimmed by 3 bases and V by 5 bases; bases with no gene match: 6. CDR3 in DNA: TGTGCCAGTAGTGCCTGGGACAGGAGCTACGAGCAGTACTTC. Protein product: CASSAWDRSYEQYF.

The CDR3 protein is CSVMGSSGANVLTF. The CDR3 region has the DNA TGCAGCGTGATGGGTTCCTCTGGGGCCAACGTCCTGACTTTC. The chain combines TRBV29-1 with TRBJ2-6; D uncertain. V shed 6 bases and J shed 0 bases, with 9 bases lying between them. Looked up from germline, CDR1 is SQVTM and CDR2 is ANQGSEA. CDR3 length: 14 amino acids.

This clone was observed once. The CDR3: CASSSGLAVETQYF. The CDR3 bases are TGTGCCAGCAGCTCGGGACTAGCGGTAGAGACCCAGTACTTC. The chain has TRBV7-8 and TRBJ2-5; 11 nucleotides align to TRBD2. J was trimmed by 4 bases and V by 4 bases; bases with no gene match: 2. The V gene's germline CDR1 is SGHVS and CDR2 FQNEAQ. The CDR3 extends over 14 amino acids. The whole variable domain, filled in from reference TRBV7-8 and TRBJ2-5, reads GAGVSQSPRYKVAKRGQDVALRCDPISGHVSLFWYQQALGQGPEFLTYFQNEAQLDKSGLPSDRFFAERPEGSVSTLKIQRTQQEDSAVYLCASSSGLAVETQYFGPGTRLLVL.

V usage is TRBV7-6 and J usage is TRBJ2-7; no firm D call. Per the germline V gene, CDR1 is SGHVS and CDR2 is FNYEAQ. CDR3 size: 14 residues. V lost 5 bases, J lost 3 bases, and 14 bases lay in between. The CDR3 sequence is CASSQRPYLYEQYF. CDR3 DNA: TGTGCCAGCAGCCAAAGACCCTACCTCTACGAGCAGTACTTC.

This rearrangement joins TRBV28 to TRBJ2-3; 8 positions agree with TRBD2. CDR1 and CDR2 (germline): MDHEN, SYDVKM. V lost 3 bases to trimming and J lost 2 bases; unmatched junction nucleotides: 10. The CDR3 length is 17 residues. The CDR3 bases are TGTGCCAGCAGTTTGAGGCTAGCGGGCCGAAACACAGATACGCAGTATTTT. This gives the protein CASSLRLAGRNTDTQYF.